The clone carrying this T cell receptor (beta chain) was picked up a small number of times. Its antigen remains unknown. This sample is part of a study of T cells in Graves' hyperthyroidism and ophthalmopathy. Study-wide points: With a median lead of 6.5 months before onset, the model predicted ophthalmopathy. Clonotypes that were expanded in thyroid above 0.001 mostly appeared in blood too.

RNA transcripts gave rise to amplified TCR beta CDR3 regions. HTBI primers were the set used in a first-round RT-PCR of the TCR CDR3. TCRdb fed the multiplex PCR reads into MiXCR, producing one record per CDR3 protein. The data show about 640,000 distinct CDR3 sequences, with more than 20% seen just once and 34% held by the top ten. This CDR3 region has 14 residues. Germline-derived CDR1 and CDR2 are LGHDT and YNNKEL (reference sequence). Trimming stripped 4 bases from V and 4 bases from J, with 13 bases between. Clinical symptoms, serum thyroxine, TRAb, thyroid ultrasound and orbital computed tomography informed diagnoses. PBMCs were derived from about 10 ml fresh peripheral blood.

The sequence derives from a man aged 25-45 years with Graves' ophthalmopathy. The sample taken for sequencing was blood. This chain uses TRBV3-1 with TRBJ2-5; D remains ambiguous. CDR3 DNA sequence: TGTGCCAGCAGCCCCCATCGAACTTCAGAGACCCAGTACTTC. Protein: CASSPHRTSETQYF.